The 21 T cell receptor beta chains below all came from one sample that was sequenced in a study of CD8+CD57+ T cells in acquired aplastic anemia. Whoever was chosen for sequencing had shown CD8+CD57+ cell expansion by flow cytometry. TCR beta VDJ combinations and CDR3 sequences were profiled from genomic DNA. MiXCR, run by TCRdb on the reads, gives a single entry per CDR3 protein. This sample has under 200,000 distinct CDR3 sequences, with around 48% found just once. The sample consisted of sorted CD4+, CD8+, or CD8+CD57+ T cells (not recorded which) from PBMCs. The receptors were sampled from a human donor with aplastic anemia.

The chain employs TRBV16 and TRBJ2-1; 11 positions agree with TRBD2. The germline CDR1 and CDR2 sequences are KGHSY and FQNENV. This CDR3 has 15 residues. V was clipped by 3 bases and J by 7 bases; unmatched bases: 5. CDR3 amino acids: CASSHSGTSGNEQFF. The CDR3 DNA sequence: TGTGCCAGCAGCCATTCCGGGACTAGCGGAAATGAGCAGTTCTTC.

This clonotype was counted ten times or more. V is TRBV6-5 and J is TRBJ2-7, with a possible D match to TRBD2 (7 bases). This CDR3 contains 13 residues. The germline gives CDR1 MNHEY, CDR2 SVGAGI. V lost 3 bases, J lost 9 bases, and 15 bases lay in between. DNA of the CDR3: TGTGCCAGCAGTTATGGGGGGGGCAGGGGGCAGTACTTC. The encoded protein is CASSYGGGRGQYF.

This clonotype was seen a few times. The rearrangement links TRBV6-5 to TRBJ2-6, with D unresolved. V was shortened by 2 bases and J by 0 bases, with 8 bases between the two germline ends. Germline CDR1 is MNHEY and CDR2 is SVGAGI. The CDR3 contains 16 residues. CDR3 region: CASSYEPTSGANVLTF. The DNA of the CDR3 is TGTGCCAGCAGTTACGAACCGACCTCTGGGGCCAACGTCCTGACTTTC.

This clonotype occurred a few times. The chain has TRBV15 and TRBJ2-7, with D uncertain. The CDR3 has 13 amino acids. V shed 0 bases and J shed 4 bases, with 7 bases lying between them. The V gene's germline CDR1 is LNHNV and CDR2 YYDKDF (reference sequence). The DNA for the CDR3 is TGTGCCACCAGCAGAGAGTACACGTACGAGCAGTACTTC. Translation: CATSREYTYEQYF.

This clonotype was picked up a small number of times. The genes are TRBV6-1 and TRBJ2-1; 9 nucleotides agree with TRBD1. V lost 7 bases and J lost 10; bases outside the gene matches: 20. CDR1 is MNHNS, CDR2 SASEGT, per germline. The CDR3 has 17 amino acids. The CDR3 spells CASTERTGASRGAEQFF. Here the CDR3 DNA reads TGTGCCAGCACCGAGAGGACAGGGGCCTCCCGGGGGGCCGAGCAGTTCTTC.

The chain links TRBV10-3 to TRBJ1-6; D is undetermined. Trimming removed 3 bases at V and 8 bases at J, with 11 bases between. The CDR3 covers 14 residues. The V gene's germline CDR1 is ENHRY and CDR2 SYGVKD. The CDR3 nucleotides are TGTGCCATCAGTGATTTGAGAGCAGATTCACCCCTCCACTTT. This encodes CAISDLRADSPLHF.

The chain carries TRBV11-2 and TRBJ2-1, with a tentative D call TRBD1 (6 bases). V was cut by 5 bases and J by 4 bases, with 21 bases left in between. The CDR3 loop spans 17 amino acids. CDR1 SGHAT and CDR2 FQNNGV come from the germline V gene. The chain's CDR3 is CASSLKPRGGTYNEQFF. The CDR3 bases are TGTGCCAGCAGCCTCAAGCCCAGGGGTGGGACATACAATGAGCAGTTCTTC.

V and J are TRBV5-4 and TRBJ2-7, with D possibly matching TRBD2 (6 bases). The length of the CDR3 is 15 residues. Trimming removed 0 bases from V and 6 bases from J, with 16 bases in between. CDR1 and CDR2 from the germline V gene are SGHNT and YYREEE (reference sequence). The CDR3 loop reads CASSLGQERGLEQYF. The CDR3 DNA follows: TGTGCCAGCAGCTTGGGGCAGGAACGGGGACTCGAGCAGTACTTC.

The chain carries TRBV7-9 and TRBJ2-7; D might be TRBD2 (6 bases). V dropped 3 bases and J dropped 3 bases, with 12 bases sitting between them. In germline, CDR1 is SEHNR, CDR2 FQNEAQ (reference sequence). The CDR3 spans 14 residues. CDR3 sequence (DNA): TGTGCCAGCAGCTTGATCTACGGGGGCTACGAGCAGTACTTC. This gives the protein CASSLIYGGYEQYF.

V usage is TRBV9 and J usage is TRBJ2-2; unclear D gene. CDR1 and CDR2 (germline): SGDLS, YYNGEE. The CDR3 is 15 residues long. With 0 bases removed from V and 2 bases from J, the gap between germline ends came to 8 bases. The CDR3 bases are TGTGCCAGCAGCGTAGAGGAGTTAAACACCGGGGAGCTGTTTTTT. It yields the protein CASSVEELNTGELFF.

This clonotype was detected ten times or more. This chain links TRBV25-1 with TRBJ2-5; TRBD1 agrees at 8 bases. Germline-derived CDR1 and CDR2 are MGHDK and SYGVNS. This CDR3 region has 15 residues. Trimming took 8 bases from V and 5 from J; bases not matched to a gene: 13. The CDR3 reads CASWSNTGGRETQYF. Here the CDR3 DNA reads TGTGCCAGCTGGAGCAACACAGGGGGACGGGAGACCCAGTACTTC.

Ten or more counts support this clonotype. J is TRBJ2-1 and V is TRBV9; maybe TRBD1 (6 bases). The CDR3 is 15 amino acids. Germline assignment: CDR1 SGDLS and CDR2 YYNGEE. V was cut by 1 base and J by 4 bases, with 12 bases left in between. The CDR3 is CASSVNPGQYNEQFF. The DNA of the CDR3 is TGTGCCAGCAGCGTAAACCCGGGACAATACAATGAGCAGTTCTTC.

The rearrangement joins TRBV19 to TRBJ1-6; 12 bases are a match to TRBD1. This CDR3 spans 18 amino acids. Germline trimming cut 6 bases from V and 7 bases from J; bases unmatched to any gene: 13. The germline gives CDR1 LNHDA, CDR2 SQIVND (reference sequence). The CDR3 is CASRRPGQGAIGNSPLHF. As DNA, the CDR3 is TGTGCCAGTAGGAGACCGGGACAGGGGGCTATAGGGAATTCACCCCTCCACTTT.

This clonotype was counted ten times or more. J is TRBJ1-2 and V is TRBV12-3 or TRBV12-4; 9 bases line up with TRBD1. Trimming cost V 7 bases and J 5 bases; bases outside gene matches: 5. The CDR3 loop spans 13 amino acids. This CDR3 reads CASTRDRAYGYTF. Here the CDR3 DNA reads TGTGCCAGCACCCGGGACAGGGCTTATGGCTACACCTTC.

This clonotype appeared many times. The chain recombines TRBV10-3 with TRBJ1-2; 8 bases agree with TRBD1. Germline-derived CDR1 and CDR2 are ENHRY and SYGVKD. The J segment lost 5 bases and the V segment lost 1 base, leaving 3 bases of the junction unmatched. The CDR3 has 14 residues. CDR3 bases: TGTGCCATCAGTGAGTTTACAGGGGGATATGGCTACACCTTC. Protein product: CAISEFTGGYGYTF.

The rearrangement joins TRBV9 to TRBJ1-6; no clear D. Trimming left V 7 bases short and J 5 bases short, with 7 bases between. Germline-derived CDR1 and CDR2 are SGDLS and YYNGEE. The CDR3 has 12 residues. CDR3 sequence reads: CASSQNNSPLHF. The DNA for the CDR3 is TGTGCCAGCTCACAAAATAATTCACCCCTCCACTTT.

This chain connects TRBV20-1 to TRBJ1-2, with 11 bases aligning to TRBD1. The V gene's germline CDR1 is DFQATT and CDR2 SNEGSKA (reference sequence). The J segment lost 5 bases and the V segment lost 3 bases, leaving 8 bases of the junction unmatched. The CDR3 runs to 15 residues. The CDR3: CSARPGTGGLYGYTF. The CDR3 DNA reads as TGCAGTGCTAGGCCGGGGACAGGGGGACTATATGGCTACACCTTC.

This clonotype was observed at least ten times. This chain uses TRBV20-1 with TRBJ2-1; 12 bases map to TRBD2. The V gene's germline CDR1 is DFQATT and CDR2 SNEGSKA (reference sequence). Trimming removed 2 bases from V and 2 bases from J; junction bases left unmatched: 7. The CDR3 runs 17 residues. CDR3 sequence (DNA): TGCAGTGCTAGATACTCTAGCGGGAGGGGAGCCTACAATGAGCAGTTCTTC. Its protein product is CSARYSSGRGAYNEQFF.

To note about this clonotype: A much larger clonotype is one base distant, so this may be a read error. This chain connects TRBV12-3 or TRBV12-4 to TRBJ2-7; D gene uncertain. V gave up 3 bases and J gave up 2 bases, with 11 bases separating them. The CDR3 is 14 amino acids. CDR3 sequence (DNA): TGTGCCAGCAGTTTCCGGAAATCTCCCTACGAGCAGTACTTC. The encoded protein is CASSFRKSPYEQYF.

Of note for this clonotype: A much larger clone differs from this one at a single base, so this may be a read error. The chain is built from TRBV2 and TRBJ1-5; no definite D call. The CDR3 has 12 residues. Germline-derived CDR1 and CDR2 are SNHLY and FYNNEI. The CDR3 region has the DNA TGTGCCGGCAGCCTCGCGGGTCAGCCCCAGCATTTT. Its translation is CAGSLAGQPQHF.

This clonotype appeared many times. V and J are TRBV19 and TRBJ1-2, with 8 nucleotides matching TRBD1. Trimming at V came to 6 bases and at J to 4 bases, leaving 10 bases not matched to a gene. Germline V gene lookup returns CDR1 LNHDA and CDR2 SQIVND (reference sequence). The CDR3 covers 15 residues. The chain's CDR3 is CASSDGQGRLYGYTF. For the CDR3, the DNA is TGTGCCAGTAGCGACGGACAGGGAAGACTCTATGGCTACACCTTC.